This TCR beta chain was sequenced during a study of cytomegalovirus exposure and HLA in healthy donors. With 5 bases clipped from V and 2 bases from J, the junction kept 6 bases outside the gene matches. The CDR3 is 14 amino acids. Germline CDR1 is SQVTM and CDR2 is ANQGSEA. PCR employed 60 Vbeta and 13 Jbeta primers. Only in-frame clones appear in the TCRdb table, and some are missing; sequencing was by immunoSEQ multiplex PCR. The sample lists approximately 130,000 clones, 81% seen once, with 2% to 2.5% in the top ten. Study-level results: Sequencing had likely introduced a cluster of highly shared sequence variants as an artifact. For cytomegalovirus status, the classifier reportedly gave diagnoses with high specificity and sensitivity. For most subjects, TCR beta sequences were reported to predict HLA-A and HLA-B alleles with accuracy. For most TCR beta V segments, an earlier analysis put the productive rate at about 90% or about 30% of the time.

On this clone: The target antigen is unknown.

Material: PBMCs. The TCR sequence derives from a woman aged 40 to 55 in good health and CMV-seronegative. This chain joins TRBV29-1 and TRBJ2-1, with 7 positions matching TRBD2. The CDR3 sequence: CSVFGGGAYNEQFF. In DNA, the CDR3 is TGCAGCGTTTTTGGGGGAGGGGCCTACAATGAGCAGTTCTTC.